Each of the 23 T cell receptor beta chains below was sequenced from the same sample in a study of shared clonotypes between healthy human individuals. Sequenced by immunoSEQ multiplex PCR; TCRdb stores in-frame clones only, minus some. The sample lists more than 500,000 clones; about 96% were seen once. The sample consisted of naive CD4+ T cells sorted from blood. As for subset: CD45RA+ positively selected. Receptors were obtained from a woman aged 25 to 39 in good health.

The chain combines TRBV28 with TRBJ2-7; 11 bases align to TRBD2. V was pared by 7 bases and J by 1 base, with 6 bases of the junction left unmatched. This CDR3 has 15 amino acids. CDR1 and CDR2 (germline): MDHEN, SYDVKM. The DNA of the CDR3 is TGTGCCAGCACTGTAGCGGGAGGGGGGTCCTACGAGCAGTACTTC. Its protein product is CASTVAGGGSYEQYF. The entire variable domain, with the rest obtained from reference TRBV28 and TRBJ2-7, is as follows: DVKVTQSSRYLVKRTGEKVFLECVQDMDHENMFWYRQDPGLGLRLIYFSYDVKMKEKGDIPEGYSVSREKKERFSLILESASTNQTSMYLCASTVAGGGSYEQYFGPGTRLTVT.

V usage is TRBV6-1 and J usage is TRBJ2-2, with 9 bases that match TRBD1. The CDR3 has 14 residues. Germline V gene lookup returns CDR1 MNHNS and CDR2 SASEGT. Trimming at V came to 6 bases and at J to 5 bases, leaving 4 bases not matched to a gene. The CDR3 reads CASRGQGGTGELFF. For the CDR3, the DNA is TGTGCCAGCAGGGGACAGGGAGGGACCGGGGAGCTGTTTTTT.

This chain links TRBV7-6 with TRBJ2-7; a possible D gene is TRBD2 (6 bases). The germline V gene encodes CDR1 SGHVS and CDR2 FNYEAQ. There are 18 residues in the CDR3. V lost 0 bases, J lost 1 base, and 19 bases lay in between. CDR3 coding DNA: TGTGCCAGCAGCTTAGCTTCCTCCCTAGCGAGAGGGTCCTACGAGCAGTACTTC. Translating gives CASSLASSLARGSYEQYF.

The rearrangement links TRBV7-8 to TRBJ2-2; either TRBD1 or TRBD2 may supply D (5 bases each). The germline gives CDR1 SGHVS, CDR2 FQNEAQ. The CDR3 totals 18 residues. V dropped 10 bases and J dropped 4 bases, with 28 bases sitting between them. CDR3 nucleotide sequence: TGTGCCACCCAACTCGGACGGCGGGCGCTGGGGGTCACCGGGGAGCTGTTTTTT. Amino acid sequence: CATQLGRRALGVTGELFF.

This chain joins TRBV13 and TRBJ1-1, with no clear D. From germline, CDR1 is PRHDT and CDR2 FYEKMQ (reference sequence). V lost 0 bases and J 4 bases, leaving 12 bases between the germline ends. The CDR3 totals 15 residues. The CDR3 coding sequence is TGTGCCAGCAGCTTAGGATTCGGGCTTAGCACTGAAGCTTTCTTT. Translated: CASSLGFGLSTEAFF.

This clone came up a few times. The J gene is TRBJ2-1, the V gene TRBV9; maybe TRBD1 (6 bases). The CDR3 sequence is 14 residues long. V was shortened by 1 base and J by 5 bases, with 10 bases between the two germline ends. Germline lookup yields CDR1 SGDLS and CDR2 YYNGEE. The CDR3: CASSVQGLHNEQFF. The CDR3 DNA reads TGTGCCAGCAGCGTACAGGGGCTCCACAATGAGCAGTTCTTC.

The CDR3 region has the DNA TGTGCCACCAGCAGAGGGGTAGCGGGGGTGAGCAATCAGCCCCAGCATTTT. This sequence encodes CATSRGVAGVSNQPQHF. This chain links TRBV15 with TRBJ1-5, with a possible D match to TRBD1 (5 bases). Germline CDR1 reads LNHNV; CDR2 reads YYDKDF (reference sequence). The V end lost 1 base, the J end lost 1 base, and 14 bases lay between the germline ends. The CDR3 is 17 amino acids.

CDR3 protein: CASSLGGRTGVYEQYF. DNA for the CDR3: TGTGCCAGCAGCTTAGGGGGACGGACAGGGGTCTACGAGCAGTACTTC. J is TRBJ2-7 and V is TRBV7-2; 9 bases are a match to TRBD1. Trimming took 1 base from V and 3 from J; bases not matched to a gene: 7. This CDR3 is 16 amino acids long. The germline V gene encodes CDR1 SGHTA and CDR2 FQGNSA.

The CDR3 sequence is CASSLSGTLGGEQYF. The DNA for the CDR3 is TGCGCCAGCAGCTTGTCAGGGACCCTAGGGGGGGAGCAGTACTTC. The chain links TRBV5-1 to TRBJ2-7; D may match TRBD1 or TRBD2 (6 bases each). Germline V gene lookup returns CDR1 SGHRS and CDR2 YFSETQ. The CDR3 is made up of 15 amino acids. V was pared by 1 base and J by 7 bases, with 18 bases between.

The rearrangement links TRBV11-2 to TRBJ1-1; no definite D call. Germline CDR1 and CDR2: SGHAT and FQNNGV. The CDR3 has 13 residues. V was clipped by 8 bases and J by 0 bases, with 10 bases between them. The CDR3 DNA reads TGTGCCAGCGCTGAGGGCTTGAACACTGAAGCTTTCTTT. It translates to CASAEGLNTEAFF. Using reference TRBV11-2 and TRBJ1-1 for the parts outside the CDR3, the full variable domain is EAGVAQSPRYKIIEKRQSVAFWCNPISGHATLYWYQQILGQGPKLLIQFQNNGVVDDSQLPKDRFSAERLKGVDSTLKIQPAKLEDSAVYLCASAEGLNTEAFFGQGTRLTVV.

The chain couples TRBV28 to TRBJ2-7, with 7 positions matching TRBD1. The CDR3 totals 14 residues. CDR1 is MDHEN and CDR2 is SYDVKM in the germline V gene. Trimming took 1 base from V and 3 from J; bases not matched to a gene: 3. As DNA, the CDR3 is TGTGCCAGCAGTTTATTTACAGGGGACTACGAGCAGTACTTC. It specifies CASSLFTGDYEQYF.

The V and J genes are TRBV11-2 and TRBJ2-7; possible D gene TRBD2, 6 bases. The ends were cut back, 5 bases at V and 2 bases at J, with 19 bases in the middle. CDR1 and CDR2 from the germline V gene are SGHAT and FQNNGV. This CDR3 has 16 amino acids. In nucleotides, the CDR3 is TGTGCCAGCAGCCCGATACGAACAGGAGGGCCCTACGAGCAGTACTTC. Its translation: CASSPIRTGGPYEQYF.

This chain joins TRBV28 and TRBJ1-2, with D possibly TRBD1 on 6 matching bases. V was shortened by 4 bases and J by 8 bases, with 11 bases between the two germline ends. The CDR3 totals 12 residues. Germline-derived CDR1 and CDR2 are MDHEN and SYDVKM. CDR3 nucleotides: TGTGCCAGCAGTTCCTACAGGGAGGGCTACACCTTC. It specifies CASSSYREGYTF.

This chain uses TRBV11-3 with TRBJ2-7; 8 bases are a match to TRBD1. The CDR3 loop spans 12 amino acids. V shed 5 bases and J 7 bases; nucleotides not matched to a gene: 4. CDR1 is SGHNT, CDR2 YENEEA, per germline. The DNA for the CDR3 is TGTGCCAGCAGCCCCCGGACAGGGGAGCAGTACTTC. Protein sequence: CASSPRTGEQYF.

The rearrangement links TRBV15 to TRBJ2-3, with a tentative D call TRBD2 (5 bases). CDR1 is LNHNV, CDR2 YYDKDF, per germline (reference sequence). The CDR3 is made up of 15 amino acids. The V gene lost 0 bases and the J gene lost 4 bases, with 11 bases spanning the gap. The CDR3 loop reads CATSRDPAVPDTQYF. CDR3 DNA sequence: TGTGCCACCAGCAGAGATCCAGCGGTTCCAGATACGCAGTATTTT.

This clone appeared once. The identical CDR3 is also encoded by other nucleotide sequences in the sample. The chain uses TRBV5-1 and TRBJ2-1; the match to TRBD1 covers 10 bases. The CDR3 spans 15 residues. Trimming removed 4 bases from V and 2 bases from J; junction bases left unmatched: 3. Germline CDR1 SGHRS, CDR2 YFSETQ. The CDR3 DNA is TGCGCCAGCAGCCCAGGACAGGGGGCCTACAATGAGCAGTTCTTC. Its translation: CASSPGQGAYNEQFF.

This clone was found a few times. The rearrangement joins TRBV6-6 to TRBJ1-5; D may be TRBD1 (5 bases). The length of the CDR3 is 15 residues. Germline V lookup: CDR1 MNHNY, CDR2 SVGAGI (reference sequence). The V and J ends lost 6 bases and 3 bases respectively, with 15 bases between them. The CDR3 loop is CASSRDRRDNQPQHF. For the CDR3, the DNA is TGTGCCAGCAGCCGGGACCGCCGGGACAATCAGCCCCAGCATTTT.

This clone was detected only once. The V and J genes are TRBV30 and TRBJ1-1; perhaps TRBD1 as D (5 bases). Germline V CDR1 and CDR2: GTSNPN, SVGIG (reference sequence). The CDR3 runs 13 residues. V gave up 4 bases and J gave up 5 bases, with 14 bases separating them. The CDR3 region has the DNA TGTGCCTGGATCGAAGGGGCCTTTACTGAAGCTTTCTTT. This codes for CAWIEGAFTEAFF.

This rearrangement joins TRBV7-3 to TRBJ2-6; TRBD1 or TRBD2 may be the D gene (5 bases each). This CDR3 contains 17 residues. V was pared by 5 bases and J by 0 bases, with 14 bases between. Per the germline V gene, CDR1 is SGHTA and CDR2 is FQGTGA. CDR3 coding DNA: TGTGCCAGCAGCCTTGGGACGGCCTACTCTGGGGCCAACGTCCTGACTTTC. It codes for CASSLGTAYSGANVLTF.

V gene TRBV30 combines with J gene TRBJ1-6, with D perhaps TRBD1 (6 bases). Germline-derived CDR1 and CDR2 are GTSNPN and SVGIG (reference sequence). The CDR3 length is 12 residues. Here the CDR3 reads CAGGRGNSPLHF. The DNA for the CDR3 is TGTGCGGGGGGGAGGGGGAATTCACCCCTCCACTTT.

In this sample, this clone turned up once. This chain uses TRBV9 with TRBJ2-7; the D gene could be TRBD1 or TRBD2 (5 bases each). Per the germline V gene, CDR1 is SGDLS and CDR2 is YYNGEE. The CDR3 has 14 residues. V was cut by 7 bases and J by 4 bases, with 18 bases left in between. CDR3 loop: CASALGLAGYEQYF. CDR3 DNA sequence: TGTGCCAGCGCATTGGGGCTAGCCGGTTACGAGCAGTACTTC.

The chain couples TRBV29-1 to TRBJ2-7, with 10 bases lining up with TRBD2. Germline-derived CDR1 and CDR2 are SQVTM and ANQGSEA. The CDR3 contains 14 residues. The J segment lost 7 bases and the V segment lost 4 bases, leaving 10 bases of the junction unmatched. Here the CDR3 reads CSVASLAGEGEQYF. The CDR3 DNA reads TGCAGCGTTGCAAGTCTAGCGGGAGAAGGGGAGCAGTACTTC.

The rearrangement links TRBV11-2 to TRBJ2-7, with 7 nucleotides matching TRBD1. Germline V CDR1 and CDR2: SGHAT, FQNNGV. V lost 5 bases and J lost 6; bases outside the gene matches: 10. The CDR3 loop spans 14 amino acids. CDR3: CASSLPGQITEQYF. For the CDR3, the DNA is TGTGCCAGCAGCCTGCCGGGACAGATTACCGAGCAGTACTTC.